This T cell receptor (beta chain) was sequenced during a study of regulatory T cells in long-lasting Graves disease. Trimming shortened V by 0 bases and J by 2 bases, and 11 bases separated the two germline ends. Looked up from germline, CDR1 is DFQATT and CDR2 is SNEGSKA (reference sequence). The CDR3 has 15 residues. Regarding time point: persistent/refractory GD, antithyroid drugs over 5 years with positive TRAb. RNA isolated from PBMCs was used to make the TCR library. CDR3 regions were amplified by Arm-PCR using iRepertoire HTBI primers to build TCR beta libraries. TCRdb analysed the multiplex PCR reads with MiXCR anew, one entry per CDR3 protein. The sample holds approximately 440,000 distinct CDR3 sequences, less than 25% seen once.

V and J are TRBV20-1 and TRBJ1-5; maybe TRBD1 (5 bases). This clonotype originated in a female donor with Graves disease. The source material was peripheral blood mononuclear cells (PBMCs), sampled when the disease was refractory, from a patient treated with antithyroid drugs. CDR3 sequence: CSARDIGRGNQPQHF. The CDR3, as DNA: TGCAGTGCTAGAGATATTGGCAGGGGCAATCAGCCCCAGCATTTT.